This T cell receptor beta chain emerged from a study of spatial heterogeneity in lung cancer. Study-level information: An average of more than ten raw reads was observed per unique TCR and UMI combination.

Indicated time point: blood at routine non-recurrence follow-up after resection. Sequencing covered unsorted whole RNA taken from tumor, nontumor lung or frozen PBMC. TCRdb processed the 5' RACE reads anew with MiXCR; each CDR3 protein has one entry. The sample records roughly 38,000 distinct CDR3 sequences, over 9.5% being singletons. Germline V gene data show CDR1 as SNHLY and CDR2 as FYNNEI. With 7 bases removed from V and 0 bases from J, the gap between germline ends came to 12 bases. CDR3 size: 14 residues. This clonotype was found many times. The sequence derives from a female donor with early-stage non-small cell lung cancer. The input for sequencing was PBMCs, taken at follow-up. The genes are TRBV2 and TRBJ1-1, with TRBD1 as a possible D gene (6 bases). This chain's CDR3 is CASIPGDMNTEAFF. In DNA, the CDR3 is TGTGCCAGCATCCCGGGGGACATGAACACTGAAGCTTTCTTT.